This T cell receptor (beta chain) was recorded in a study of cytomegalovirus exposure and HLA in healthy donors. Notes on this clone: What it binds is unknown.

Primers included in the PCR were 60 Vbeta and 13 Jbeta primers. Repertoires were generated with immunoSEQ multiplex PCR, while TCRdb's copy carries only in-frame clones and drops some. The sample carries approximately 140,000 clones, around 80% recorded once. General study findings and limits: The study listed around 150 cytomegalovirus-associated TCR beta chains.

The CDR3 consists of 13 residues. Germline values: CDR1 SGHDT, CDR2 YYEEEE. V was trimmed by 0 bases and J by 6 bases, leaving 7 bases between them. The receptor's source is a male donor in good health and CMV-seropositive. The chain couples TRBV5-6 to TRBJ1-5; no reliable D call. The specimen was PBMCs. CDR3 DNA sequence: TGTGCCAGCAGCTTGGCGAGCGGTCAGCCCCAGCATTTT. Translated, it gives CASSLASGQPQHF.